These 24 T cell receptor beta chains share one sample of origin, sequenced in a study of shared clonotypes between healthy human individuals. CD8 cells classed as naive were CD45RO-negative and positively selected for CCR7, excluding terminally differentiated effector memory CD45RA+ cells. The data were produced by immunoSEQ multiplex PCR, yet TCRdb's version contains in-frame clones alone and is incomplete. The sample holds about 2 million clones, approximately 94% seen once. Sequenced material: naive CD8+ T cells sorted from blood. The receptor source for this set is a man aged 18 to 29 in good health.

The chain links TRBV10-1 to TRBJ2-7; tentatively, D is TRBD2 (6 bases). This CDR3 has 16 amino acids. In germline, CDR1 is WNHNN, CDR2 SYGVQD (reference sequence). Trimming pared 5 bases from V and 3 bases from J, leaving 20 bases between. CDR3 DNA: TGCGCCAGCAGTCCCTGGGACCTTTCAGCGGGCTACGAGCAGTACTTC. It translates to CASSPWDLSAGYEQYF.

The rearrangement links TRBV7-8 to TRBJ1-2; the match to TRBD1 covers 12 bases. The CDR3 has 15 residues. The junction had 3 bases not matched to a gene; V was cut back by 5 bases and J by 2 bases. The germline V gene has CDR1 SGHVS and CDR2 FQNEAQ. CDR3 DNA sequence: TGTGCCAGCAGCCTGGGACAGGGGGCCAACTATGGCTACACCTTC. Translation gives CASSLGQGANYGYTF.

With respect to this clone: Other DNA sequences in this specimen translate into the identical CDR3. The rearrangement uses TRBV6-5 and TRBJ2-7; D gene unclear. Germline loops: CDR1 MNHEY, CDR2 SVGAGI. The CDR3 extends over 13 amino acids. V lost 2 bases and J lost 1, with 6 bases in between. Written as DNA, the CDR3 is TGTGCCAGCAGTTACCGCGGATCCTACGAGCAGTACTTC. Protein product: CASSYRGSYEQYF.

CDR3 sequence (DNA): TGTGCCAGCAGCCCAGGGACAGGGGGAGTCTTGAACACTGAAGCTTTCTTT. Translating it yields CASSPGTGGVLNTEAFF. The V gene is TRBV9, the J gene TRBJ1-1; 11 bases align to TRBD1. The V gene end was trimmed by 4 bases and the J gene end by 0 bases; junction bases not matched to a gene: 8. This CDR3 is built from 17 residues. Germline V gives CDR1 SGDLS, CDR2 YYNGEE.

For the CDR3, the DNA is TGTGCCAGCAGCTTAGGCCTAACTAGCGGGGCCTACAATGAGCAGTTCTTC. This codes for CASSLGLTSGAYNEQFF. The chain carries TRBV13 and TRBJ2-1, with 10 bases that match TRBD2. The germline gives CDR1 PRHDT, CDR2 FYEKMQ (reference sequence). The CDR3 has 17 residues. V was clipped by 0 bases and J by 2 bases; unmatched bases: 4.

DNA of the CDR3: TGTGCCAGCAGCTTACCGCGGGGACATACGAACACCGGGGAGCTGTTTTTT. Its translation is CASSLPRGHTNTGELFF. This chain joins TRBV7-9 and TRBJ2-2; D might be TRBD1 or TRBD2, each matching 6 bases. CDR1 is SEHNR, CDR2 FQNEAQ, per germline (reference sequence). With 2 bases removed from V and 0 bases from J, the gap between germline ends came to 13 bases. This CDR3 has 17 amino acids.

This clone has just one count. The chain links TRBV28 to TRBJ2-5, with TRBD2 matching 10 bases. Germline loops: CDR1 MDHEN, CDR2 SYDVKM. This CDR3 spans 14 amino acids. V shed 5 bases, J shed 6 bases, and the junction held 6 bases outside the gene matches. The CDR3 loop is CASSILAGEKTQYF. Written as DNA, the CDR3 is TGTGCCAGCAGTATCCTAGCGGGGGAAAAGACCCAGTACTTC.

The rearrangement joins TRBV5-8 to TRBJ2-3; D is unclear. The germline V and J ends were trimmed by 0 bases and 2 bases, with 7 bases remaining between them. This CDR3 is built from 14 residues. CDR1 SGHTS and CDR2 YDEGEE come from the germline V gene. The CDR3 region is CASSLDAFTDTQYF. In DNA, the CDR3 is TGTGCCAGCAGCTTGGACGCGTTCACAGATACGCAGTATTTT. The entire variable domain, with the rest obtained from reference TRBV5-8 and TRBJ2-3, is as follows: EAGVTQSPTHLIKTRGQQATLRCSPISGHTSVYWYQQALGLGLQFLLWYDEGEERNRGNFPPRFSGRQFPNYSSELNVNALELEDSALYLCASSLDAFTDTQYFGPGTRLTVL.

The chain combines TRBV12-5 with TRBJ1-5; 7 bases match TRBD1. Germline V CDR1 and CDR2: LGHNT, FRNRAP. There are 15 residues in the CDR3. V gave up 6 bases and J gave up 4 bases; unmatched junction bases: 9. CDR3 bases: TGTGCTAGTGGACTAGGGACAGCAGGAAATCAGCCCCAGCATTTT. Residues: CASGLGTAGNQPQHF.

CDR3: CASSVTGEQETQYF. In nucleotides, the CDR3 is TGTGCCAGCAGTGTAACAGGGGAACAAGAGACCCAGTACTTC. The chain combines TRBV6-5 with TRBJ2-5; TRBD1 matches at 7 bases. Germline loops: CDR1 MNHEY, CDR2 SVGAGI. CDR3 length equals 14 residues. The V segment lost 5 bases and the J segment 2 bases; nucleotides outside the gene matches: 5.

V and J are TRBV10-3 and TRBJ2-1; 8 nucleotides agree with TRBD2. With V trimmed by 5 bases and J by 6 bases, 3 bases remained unmatched. Looked up from germline, CDR1 is ENHRY and CDR2 is SYGVKD. This CDR3 spans 13 amino acids. The CDR3 region has the DNA TGTGCCATCAGTAGCGGGAGTCTCAATGAGCAGTTCTTC. This codes for CAISSGSLNEQFF.

The chain is built from TRBV27 and TRBJ1-4; unclear D gene. Trimming pared 7 bases from V and 2 bases from J, leaving 17 bases between. Germline CDR1 is MNHEY and CDR2 is SMNVEV (reference sequence). The CDR3 is made up of 16 amino acids. Here the CDR3 reads CASTPLGYGTNEKLFF. CDR3 DNA: TGTGCCAGCACCCCTTTAGGGTATGGGACTAATGAAAAACTGTTTTTT.

The rearrangement uses TRBV4-3 and TRBJ2-1; no clear D gene. V lost 0 bases, J lost 3 bases, and 12 bases lay in between. Germline V gives CDR1 LGHNA, CDR2 YSLEER. This CDR3 region has 16 residues. CDR3 sequence reads: CASSQDPGLNYNEQFF. The CDR3 coding sequence is TGCGCCAGCAGCCAAGATCCCGGATTAAACTACAATGAGCAGTTCTTC.

The genes are TRBV2 and TRBJ2-1; TRBD2 aligns across 9 bases. Germline CDR1 SNHLY, CDR2 FYNNEI. V lost 9 bases and J lost 6; bases outside the gene matches: 9. The CDR3 covers 14 residues. Here the CDR3 reads CASAPSGMFNEQFF. CDR3 bases: TGTGCCAGTGCCCCTAGCGGGATGTTCAATGAGCAGTTCTTC. The full variable domain, with the rest looked up from reference TRBV2 and TRBJ2-1, is EPEVTQTPSHQVTQMGQEVILRCVPISNHLYFYWYRQILGQKVEFLVSFYNNEISEKSEIFDDQFSVERPDGSNFTLKIRSTKLEDSAMYFCASAPSGMFNEQFFGPGTRLTVL.

As to this clone: Other DNA variants within this sample encode the same CDR3. The rearrangement uses TRBV27 and TRBJ2-7, with D perhaps TRBD2 (5 bases). The V gene lost 0 bases and the J gene lost 0 bases, with 9 bases spanning the gap. Germline V gene data show CDR1 as MNHEY and CDR2 as SMNVEV (reference sequence). The CDR3 length is 15 residues. The CDR3 coding sequence is TGTGCCAGCAGTTTATCTAGCGCGAGCTCCTACGAGCAGTACTTC. Protein product: CASSLSSASSYEQYF.

The rearrangement links TRBV19 to TRBJ1-6; D possibly corresponds to TRBD1 (6 bases). The germline V and J ends were trimmed by 0 bases and 8 bases, with 14 bases remaining between them. The CDR3 extends over 16 amino acids. Germline V gene sequence: CDR1 LNHDA, CDR2 SQIVND (reference sequence). In DNA, the CDR3 is TGTGCCAGTAGTATAGACTGGGGGCCGGGCGATTCACCCCTCCACTTT. Translating gives CASSIDWGPGDSPLHF.

The gene calls are TRBV10-2 and TRBJ2-7, with D uncertain. The V end lost 1 base, the J end lost 7 bases, and 5 bases lay between the germline ends. The germline gives CDR1 WSHSY, CDR2 SAAADI. The CDR3 extends over 11 amino acids. The CDR3 DNA reads TGCGCCAGCAGTGAGTGGGAAGAGCAGTACTTC. Amino acids: CASSEWEEQYF.

The rearrangement links TRBV7-3 to TRBJ2-1; 9 bases fit TRBD2. Germline assignment: CDR1 SGHTA and CDR2 FQGTGA. This CDR3 has 16 amino acids. J lost 6 bases, V lost 3 bases, and 9 bases had no gene match. Here the CDR3 reads CASSFFGGGAPNEQFF. DNA of the CDR3: TGTGCCAGCAGCTTTTTCGGCGGGGGGGCCCCCAATGAGCAGTTCTTC. Filled out from reference TRBV7-3 and TRBJ2-1, the complete variable domain reads GAGVSQTPSNKVTEKGKYVELRCDPISGHTALYWYRQSLGQGPEFLIYFQGTGAADDSGLPNDRFFAVRPEGSVSTLKIQRTERGDSAVYLCASSFFGGGAPNEQFFGPGTRLTVL.

CDR3 in amino acids: CASGPGIYEQYF. CDR3 in DNA: TGTGCCAGCGGCCCAGGGATCTACGAGCAGTACTTC. The chain couples TRBV27 to TRBJ2-7, with D possibly being TRBD1 (5 bases). The germline V gene has CDR1 MNHEY and CDR2 SMNVEV (reference sequence). The ends were cut back, 8 bases at V and 3 bases at J, with 11 bases in the middle. CDR3 length: 12 residues.

This clone has only one observation. V and J are TRBV7-6 and TRBJ2-7, with a possible D match to TRBD2 (6 bases). The germline V gene has CDR1 SGHVS and CDR2 FNYEAQ. This CDR3 comprises 15 residues. The germline V and J ends were trimmed by 2 bases and 2 bases, with 13 bases remaining between them. The CDR3 sequence is CASSLSSGDPYEQYF. CDR3 in DNA: TGTGCCAGCAGCTTAAGTAGCGGAGACCCCTACGAGCAGTACTTC.

V gene TRBV6-6 combines with J gene TRBJ2-1; possibly TRBD1 for D (6 bases). The CDR3 consists of 13 residues. Germline lookup yields CDR1 MNHNY and CDR2 SVGAGI (reference sequence). V dropped 1 base and J dropped 8 bases, with 9 bases sitting between them. CDR3 in amino acids: CASSYFYRDEQFF. The CDR3, as DNA: TGTGCCAGCAGTTACTTCTACAGGGATGAGCAGTTCTTC.

J is TRBJ1-4 and V is TRBV4-3, with D possibly being TRBD1 (5 bases). Trimming stripped 3 bases from V and 0 bases from J, with 11 bases between. The germline V gene has CDR1 LGHNA and CDR2 YSLEER. The CDR3 sequence is 16 residues long. The CDR3 is CASSQSEGPTNEKLFF. CDR3 nucleotides: TGCGCCAGCAGCCAGAGTGAGGGGCCAACTAATGAAAAACTGTTTTTT.

V usage is TRBV27 and J usage is TRBJ1-4; 10 bases line up with TRBD1. CDR1 is MNHEY and CDR2 is SMNVEV in the germline V gene (reference sequence). The CDR3 contains 14 residues. J was trimmed by 8 bases and V by 5 bases; bases with no gene match: 5. The CDR3 is CASSVTGGSEKLFF. DNA for the CDR3: TGTGCCAGCAGTGTGACAGGGGGCTCAGAAAAACTGTTTTTT.

The rearrangement uses TRBV9 and TRBJ2-1, with D unclear. In germline, CDR1 is SGDLS, CDR2 YYNGEE. Trimming took off 1 base at V and 7 bases at J, with 12 bases between the two ends. CDR3 length equals 14 residues. As DNA, the CDR3 is TGTGCCAGCAGCGTATTCTCCTCGAGGAATGAGCAGTTCTTC. It encodes CASSVFSSRNEQFF.